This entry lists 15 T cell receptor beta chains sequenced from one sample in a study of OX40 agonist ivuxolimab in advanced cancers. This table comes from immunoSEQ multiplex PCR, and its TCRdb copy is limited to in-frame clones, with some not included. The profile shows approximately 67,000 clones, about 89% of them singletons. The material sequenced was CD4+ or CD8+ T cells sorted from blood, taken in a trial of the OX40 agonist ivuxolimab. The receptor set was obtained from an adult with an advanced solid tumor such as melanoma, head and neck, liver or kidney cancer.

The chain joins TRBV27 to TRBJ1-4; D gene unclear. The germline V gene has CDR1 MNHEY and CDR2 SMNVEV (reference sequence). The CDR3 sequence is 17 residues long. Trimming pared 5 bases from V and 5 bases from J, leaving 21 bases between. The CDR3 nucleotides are TGTGCCAGCAGTCCCCTGGGGATGGGAGCGGAGAATGAAAAACTGTTTTTT. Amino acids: CASSPLGMGAENEKLFF.

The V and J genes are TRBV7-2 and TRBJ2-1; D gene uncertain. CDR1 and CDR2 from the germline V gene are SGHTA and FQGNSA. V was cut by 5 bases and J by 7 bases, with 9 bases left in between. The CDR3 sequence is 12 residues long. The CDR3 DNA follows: TGTGCCAGCAGCACGATGGGGAATGAGCAGTTCTTC. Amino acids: CASSTMGNEQFF. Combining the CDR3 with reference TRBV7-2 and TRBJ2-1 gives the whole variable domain GAGVSQSPSNKVTEKGKDVELRCDPISGHTALYWYRQSLGQGLEFLIYFQGNSAPDKSGLPSDRFSAERTGGSVSTLTIQRTQQEDSAVYLCASSTMGNEQFFGPGTRLTVL.

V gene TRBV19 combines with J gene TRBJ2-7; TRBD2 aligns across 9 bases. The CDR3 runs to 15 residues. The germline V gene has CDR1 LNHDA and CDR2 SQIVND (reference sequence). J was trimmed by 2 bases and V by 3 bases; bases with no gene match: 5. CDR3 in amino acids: CASSIAASGAYEQYF. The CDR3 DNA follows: TGTGCCAGTAGTATCGCGGCTAGCGGGGCCTACGAGCAGTACTTC.

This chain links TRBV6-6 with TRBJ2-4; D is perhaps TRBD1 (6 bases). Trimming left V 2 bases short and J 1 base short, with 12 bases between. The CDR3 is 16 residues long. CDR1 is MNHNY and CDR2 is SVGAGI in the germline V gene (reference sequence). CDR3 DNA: TGTGCCAGCAGTTACGTCCCTCAGGGGGCCAAAAACATTCAGTACTTC. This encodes CASSYVPQGAKNIQYF.

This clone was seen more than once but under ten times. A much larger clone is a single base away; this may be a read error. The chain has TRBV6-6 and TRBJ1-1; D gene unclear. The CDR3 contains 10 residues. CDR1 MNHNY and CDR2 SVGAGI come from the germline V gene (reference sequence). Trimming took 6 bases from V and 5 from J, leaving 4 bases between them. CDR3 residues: CASRGTEAFF. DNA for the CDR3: TGTGCCAGCAGGGGTACTGAAGCTTTCTTT.

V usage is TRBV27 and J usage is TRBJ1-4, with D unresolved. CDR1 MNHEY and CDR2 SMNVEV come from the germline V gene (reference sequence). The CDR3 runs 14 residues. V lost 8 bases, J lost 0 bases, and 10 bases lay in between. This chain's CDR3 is CASAPGTTNEKLFF. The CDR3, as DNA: TGTGCCAGCGCCCCCGGGACAACTAATGAAAAACTGTTTTTT. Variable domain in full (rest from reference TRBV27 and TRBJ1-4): EAQVTQNPRYLITVTGKKLTVTCSQNMNHEYMSWYRQDPGLGLRQIYYSMNVEVTDKGDVPEGYKVSRKEKRNFPLILESPSPNQTSLYFCASAPGTTNEKLFFGSGTQLSVL.

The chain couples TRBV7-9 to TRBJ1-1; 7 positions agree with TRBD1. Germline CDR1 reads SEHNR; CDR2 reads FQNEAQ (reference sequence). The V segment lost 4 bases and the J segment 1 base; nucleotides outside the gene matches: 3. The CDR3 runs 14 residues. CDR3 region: CASSSPGGNTEAFF. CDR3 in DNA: TGTGCCAGCAGCTCCCCAGGGGGGAACACTGAAGCTTTCTTT.

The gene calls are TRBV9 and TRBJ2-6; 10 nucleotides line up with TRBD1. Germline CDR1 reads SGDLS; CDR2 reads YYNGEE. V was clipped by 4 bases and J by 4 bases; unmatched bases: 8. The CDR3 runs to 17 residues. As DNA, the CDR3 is TGTGCCAGCAGCCCAGACAGGGGGCGTTCCGGGGCCAACGTCCTGACTTTC. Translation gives CASSPDRGRSGANVLTF.

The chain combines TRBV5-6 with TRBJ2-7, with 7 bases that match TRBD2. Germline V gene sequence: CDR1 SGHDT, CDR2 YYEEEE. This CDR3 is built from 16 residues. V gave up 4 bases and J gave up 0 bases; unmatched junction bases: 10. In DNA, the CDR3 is TGTGCCAGCAGCAGAAGCGGGACTCCAATCTCCTACGAGCAGTACTTC. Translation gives CASSRSGTPISYEQYF.

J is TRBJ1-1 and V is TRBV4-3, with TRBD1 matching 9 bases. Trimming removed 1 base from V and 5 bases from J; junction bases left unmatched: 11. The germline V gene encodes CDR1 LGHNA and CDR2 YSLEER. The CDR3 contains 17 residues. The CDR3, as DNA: TGCGCCAGCAGCCAAGTAGGTCAACAGGGGGCATGGACTGAAGCTTTCTTT. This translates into CASSQVGQQGAWTEAFF.

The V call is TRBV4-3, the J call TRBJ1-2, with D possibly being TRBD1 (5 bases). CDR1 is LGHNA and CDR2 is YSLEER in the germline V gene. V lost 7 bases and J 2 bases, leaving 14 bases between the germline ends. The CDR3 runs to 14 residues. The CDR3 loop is CASNELGTNYGYTF. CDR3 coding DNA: TGCGCCAGCAACGAGCTAGGGACGAACTATGGCTACACCTTC.

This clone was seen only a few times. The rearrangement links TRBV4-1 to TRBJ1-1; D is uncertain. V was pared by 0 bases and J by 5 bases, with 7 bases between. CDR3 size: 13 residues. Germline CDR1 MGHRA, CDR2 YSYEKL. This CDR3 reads CASSQEWGTEAFF. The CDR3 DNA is TGCGCCAGCAGCCAAGAATGGGGAACTGAAGCTTTCTTT.

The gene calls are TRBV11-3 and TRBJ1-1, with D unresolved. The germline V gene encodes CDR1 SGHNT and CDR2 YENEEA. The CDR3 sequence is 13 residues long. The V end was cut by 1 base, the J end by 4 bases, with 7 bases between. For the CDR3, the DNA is TGTGCCAGCAGCTTAGGACCCACCACTGAAGCTTTCTTT. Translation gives CASSLGPTTEAFF.

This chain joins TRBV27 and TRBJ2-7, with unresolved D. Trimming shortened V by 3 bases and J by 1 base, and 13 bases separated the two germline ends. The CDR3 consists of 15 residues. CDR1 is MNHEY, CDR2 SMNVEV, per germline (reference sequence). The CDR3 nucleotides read TGTGCCAGCAGTTTCGAGGTTGGGTATTCCTACGAGCAGTACTTC. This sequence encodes CASSFEVGYSYEQYF.

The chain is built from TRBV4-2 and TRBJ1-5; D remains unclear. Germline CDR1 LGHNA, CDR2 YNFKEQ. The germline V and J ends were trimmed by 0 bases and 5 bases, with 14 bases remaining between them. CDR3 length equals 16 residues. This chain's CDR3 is CASSQEAGERHQPQHF. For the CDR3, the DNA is TGTGCCAGCAGCCAAGAAGCCGGGGAGCGTCATCAGCCCCAGCATTTT.